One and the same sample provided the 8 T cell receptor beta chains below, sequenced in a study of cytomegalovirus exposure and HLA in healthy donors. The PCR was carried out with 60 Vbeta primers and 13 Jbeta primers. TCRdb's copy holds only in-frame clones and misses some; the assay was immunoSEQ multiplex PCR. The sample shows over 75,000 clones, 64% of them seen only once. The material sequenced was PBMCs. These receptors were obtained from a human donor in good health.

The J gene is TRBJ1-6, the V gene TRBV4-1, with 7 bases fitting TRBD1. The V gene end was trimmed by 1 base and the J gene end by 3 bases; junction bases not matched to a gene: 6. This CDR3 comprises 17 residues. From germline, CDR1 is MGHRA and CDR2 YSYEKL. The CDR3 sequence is CASSQAAGQIYNSPLHF. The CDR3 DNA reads TGCGCCAGCAGCCAAGCCGCGGGACAGATCTATAATTCACCCCTCCACTTT.

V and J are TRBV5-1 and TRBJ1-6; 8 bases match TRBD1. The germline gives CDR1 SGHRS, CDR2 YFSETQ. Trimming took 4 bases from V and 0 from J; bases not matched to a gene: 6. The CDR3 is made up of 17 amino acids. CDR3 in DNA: TGCGCCAGCAGCAGTTACAGGGGGAGCTCCTATAATTCACCCCTCCACTTT. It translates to CASSSYRGSSYNSPLHF.

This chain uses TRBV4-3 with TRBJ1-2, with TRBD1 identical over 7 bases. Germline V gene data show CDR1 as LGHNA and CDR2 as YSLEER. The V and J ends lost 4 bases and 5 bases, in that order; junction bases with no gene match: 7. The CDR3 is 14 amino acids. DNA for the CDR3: TGCGCCAGCAGCCGGGTAACAGGGGAATATGGCTACACCTTC. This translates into CASSRVTGEYGYTF.

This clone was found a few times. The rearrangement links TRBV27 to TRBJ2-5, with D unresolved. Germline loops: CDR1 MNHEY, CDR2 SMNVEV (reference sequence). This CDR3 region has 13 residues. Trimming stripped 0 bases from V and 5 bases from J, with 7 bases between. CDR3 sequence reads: CASSLSSLETQYF. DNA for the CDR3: TGTGCCAGCAGTTTATCATCCTTGGAGACCCAGTACTTC.

The CDR3 loop is CASNKGLAGISTDTQYF. Here the CDR3 DNA reads TGTGCCAGCAACAAGGGACTAGCGGGGATCAGCACAGATACGCAGTATTTT. The gene calls are TRBV5-4 and TRBJ2-3; 13 bases align to TRBD2. Germline CDR1 reads SGHNT; CDR2 reads YYREEE (reference sequence). V shed 6 bases, J shed 0 bases, and the junction held 7 bases outside the gene matches. This CDR3 contains 17 residues.

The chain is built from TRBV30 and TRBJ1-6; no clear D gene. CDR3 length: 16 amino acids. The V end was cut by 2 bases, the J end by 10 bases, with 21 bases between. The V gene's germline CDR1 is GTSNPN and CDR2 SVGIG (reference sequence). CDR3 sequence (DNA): TGTGCCTGGAGTTCCCATAATAGTGTTTGTCGGTCACCCCTCCACTTT. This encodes CAWSSHNSVCRSPLHF.

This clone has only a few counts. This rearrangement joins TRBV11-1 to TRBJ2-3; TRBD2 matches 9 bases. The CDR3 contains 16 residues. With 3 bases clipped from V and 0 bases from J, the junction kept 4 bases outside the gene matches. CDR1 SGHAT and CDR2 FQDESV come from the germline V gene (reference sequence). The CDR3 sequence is CASSFWLAGSTDTQYF. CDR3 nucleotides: TGTGCCAGCAGCTTCTGGCTAGCGGGAAGCACAGATACGCAGTATTTT.

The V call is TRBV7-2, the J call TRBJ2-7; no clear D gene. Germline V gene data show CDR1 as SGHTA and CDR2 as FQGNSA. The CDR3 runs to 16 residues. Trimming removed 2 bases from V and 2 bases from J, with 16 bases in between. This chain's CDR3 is CASSLQSGETTYEQYF. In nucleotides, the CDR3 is TGTGCCAGCAGCTTACAGTCAGGCGAAACCACCTACGAGCAGTACTTC.